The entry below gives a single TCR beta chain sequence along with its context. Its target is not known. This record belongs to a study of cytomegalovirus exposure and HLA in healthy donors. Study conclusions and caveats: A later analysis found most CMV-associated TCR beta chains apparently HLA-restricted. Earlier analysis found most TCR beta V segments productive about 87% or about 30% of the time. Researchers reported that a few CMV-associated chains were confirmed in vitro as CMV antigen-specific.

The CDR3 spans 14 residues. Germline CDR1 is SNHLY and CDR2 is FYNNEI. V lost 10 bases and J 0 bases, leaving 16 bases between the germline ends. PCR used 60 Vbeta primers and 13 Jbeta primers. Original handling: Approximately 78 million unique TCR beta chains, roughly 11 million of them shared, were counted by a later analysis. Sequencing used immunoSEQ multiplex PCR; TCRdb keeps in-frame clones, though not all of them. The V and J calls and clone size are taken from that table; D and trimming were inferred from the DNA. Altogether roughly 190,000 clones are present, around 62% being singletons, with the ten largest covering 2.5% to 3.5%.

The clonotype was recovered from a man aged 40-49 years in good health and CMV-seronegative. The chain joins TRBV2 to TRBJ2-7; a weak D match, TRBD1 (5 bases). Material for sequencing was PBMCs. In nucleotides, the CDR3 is TGTGCCACCCTAAGGGGCGAGAGCTCCTACGAGCAGTACTTC. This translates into CATLRGESSYEQYF.